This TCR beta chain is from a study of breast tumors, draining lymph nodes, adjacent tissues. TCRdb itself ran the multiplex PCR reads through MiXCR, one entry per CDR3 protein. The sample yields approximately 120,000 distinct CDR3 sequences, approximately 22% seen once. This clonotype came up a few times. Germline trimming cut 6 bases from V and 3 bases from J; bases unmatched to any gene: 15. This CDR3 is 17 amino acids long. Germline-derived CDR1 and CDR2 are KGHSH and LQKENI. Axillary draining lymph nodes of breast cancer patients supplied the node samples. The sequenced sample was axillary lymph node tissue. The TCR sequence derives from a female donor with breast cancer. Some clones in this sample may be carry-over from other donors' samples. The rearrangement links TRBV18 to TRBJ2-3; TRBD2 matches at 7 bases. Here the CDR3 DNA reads TGTGCCAGCTCCCGCCTCGGGAGCGGGATTACTACAGATACGCAGTATTTT. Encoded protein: CASSRLGSGITTDTQYF.